This record covers a single T cell receptor (beta chain). This entry is derived from a study of blood T cell repertoires in COVID-19. Whole-study context: The study drew acute and convalescent COVID-19 samples from the United States, Italy and Spain. Sources were T cells, B-cell-depleted T cells, or PBMCs; the material itself was cDNA or gDNA.

In the study's own analysis: Amplification of reference gene primers provided the estimated nucleated cell counts. Produced via immunoSEQ multiplex PCR; TCRdb's table is partial and in-frame only. V and J calls and clone size come straight from that table; D and trimming were deduced from the DNA. Here the sample spans 200,000 to 250,000 clones, approximately 86% being singletons. The CDR3 spans 14 residues. The V gene's germline CDR1 is SGHRS and CDR2 YFSETQ. V lost 6 bases and J 8 bases, leaving 15 bases between the germline ends. This chain links TRBV5-1 with TRBJ1-6, with D possibly matching TRBD1 (5 bases). This clonotype originated in a woman aged 25-40 years with acute COVID-19. The sample taken for sequencing was PBMCs or T cells enriched from blood (not recorded which). The CDR3 loop reads CASTRTGGDSPLHF. The CDR3 DNA follows: TGCGCCAGCACTAGGACGGGGGGTGATTCACCCCTCCACTTT.